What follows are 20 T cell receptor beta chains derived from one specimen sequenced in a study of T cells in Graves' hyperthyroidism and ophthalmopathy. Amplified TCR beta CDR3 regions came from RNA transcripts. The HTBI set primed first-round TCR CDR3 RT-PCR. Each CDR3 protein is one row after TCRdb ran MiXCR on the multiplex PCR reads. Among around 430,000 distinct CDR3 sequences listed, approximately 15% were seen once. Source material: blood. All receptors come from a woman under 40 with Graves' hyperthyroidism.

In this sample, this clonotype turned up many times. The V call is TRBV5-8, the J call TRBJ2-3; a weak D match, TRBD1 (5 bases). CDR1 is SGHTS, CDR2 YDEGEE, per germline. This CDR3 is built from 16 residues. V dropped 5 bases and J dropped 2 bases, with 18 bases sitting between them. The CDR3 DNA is TGTGCCAGCAGACAGGCGGTACCAGGGAACACAGATACGCAGTATTTT. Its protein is CASRQAVPGNTDTQYF.

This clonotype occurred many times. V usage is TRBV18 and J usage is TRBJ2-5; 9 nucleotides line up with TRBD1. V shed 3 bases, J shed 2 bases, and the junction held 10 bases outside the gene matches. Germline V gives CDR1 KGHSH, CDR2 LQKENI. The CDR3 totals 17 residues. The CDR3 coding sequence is TGTGCCAGCTCACCGCGGCAGGACAGGGGCGCACAAGAGACCCAGTACTTC. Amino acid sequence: CASSPRQDRGAQETQYF. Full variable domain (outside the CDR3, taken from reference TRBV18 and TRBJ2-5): NAGVMQNPRHLVRRRGQEARLRCSPMKGHSHVYWYRQLPEEGLKFMVYLQKENIIDESGMPKERFSAEFPKEGPSILRIQQVVRGDSAAYFCASSPRQDRGAQETQYFGPGTRLLVL.

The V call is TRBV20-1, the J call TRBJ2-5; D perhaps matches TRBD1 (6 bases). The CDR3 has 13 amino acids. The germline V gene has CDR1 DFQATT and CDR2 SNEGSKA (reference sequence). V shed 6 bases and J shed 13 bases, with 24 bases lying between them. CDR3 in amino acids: CSAHRDTQGWPYF. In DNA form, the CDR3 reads TGCAGTGCCCACCGGGACACCCAAGGTTGGCCGTACTTC.

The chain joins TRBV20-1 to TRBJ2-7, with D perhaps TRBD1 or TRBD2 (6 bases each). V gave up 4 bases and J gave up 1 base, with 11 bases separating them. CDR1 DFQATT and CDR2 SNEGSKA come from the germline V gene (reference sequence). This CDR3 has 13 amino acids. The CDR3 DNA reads TGCAGTGCTACCGGGGGCGGATCCTACGAGCAGTACTTC. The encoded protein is CSATGGGSYEQYF.

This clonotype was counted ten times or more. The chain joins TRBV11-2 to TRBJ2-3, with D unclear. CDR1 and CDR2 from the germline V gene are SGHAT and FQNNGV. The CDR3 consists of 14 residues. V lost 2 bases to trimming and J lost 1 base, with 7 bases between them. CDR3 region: CASSLRAGTDTQYF. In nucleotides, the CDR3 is TGTGCCAGCAGCTTAAGGGCAGGCACAGATACGCAGTATTTT. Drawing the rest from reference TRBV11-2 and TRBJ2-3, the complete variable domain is EAGVAQSPRYKIIEKRQSVAFWCNPISGHATLYWYQQILGQGPKLLIQFQNNGVVDDSQLPKDRFSAERLKGVDSTLKIQPAKLEDSAVYLCASSLRAGTDTQYFGPGTRLTVL.

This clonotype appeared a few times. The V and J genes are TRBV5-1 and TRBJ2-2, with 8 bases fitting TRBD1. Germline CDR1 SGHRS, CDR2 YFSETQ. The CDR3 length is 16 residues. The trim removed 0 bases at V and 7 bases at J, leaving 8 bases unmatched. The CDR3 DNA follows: TGCGCCAGCAGCTTGGATGGGACAGGATTTCACGGGGAGCTGTTTTTT. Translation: CASSLDGTGFHGELFF.

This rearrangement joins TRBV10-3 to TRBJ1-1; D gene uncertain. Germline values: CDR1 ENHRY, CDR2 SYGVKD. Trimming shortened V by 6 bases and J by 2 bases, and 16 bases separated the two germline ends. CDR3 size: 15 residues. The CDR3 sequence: CAIRPKAHENTEAFF. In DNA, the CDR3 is TGTGCCATCAGGCCAAAGGCCCACGAAAACACTGAAGCTTTCTTT.

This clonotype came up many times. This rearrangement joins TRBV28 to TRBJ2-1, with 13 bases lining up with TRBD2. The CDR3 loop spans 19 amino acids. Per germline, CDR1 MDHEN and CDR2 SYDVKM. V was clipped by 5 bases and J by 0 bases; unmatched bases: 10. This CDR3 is CASSTWTSGRGTSYNEQFF. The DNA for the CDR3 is TGTGCCAGCAGTACCTGGACTAGCGGGAGAGGAACCTCCTACAATGAGCAGTTCTTC.

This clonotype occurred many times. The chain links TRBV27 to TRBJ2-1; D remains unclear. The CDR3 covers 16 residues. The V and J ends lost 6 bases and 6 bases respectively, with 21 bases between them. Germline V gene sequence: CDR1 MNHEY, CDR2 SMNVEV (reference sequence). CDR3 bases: TGTGCCAGCAGCCGCCTCAACTTGGACGGGTCCAATGAGCAGTTCTTC. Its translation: CASSRLNLDGSNEQFF.

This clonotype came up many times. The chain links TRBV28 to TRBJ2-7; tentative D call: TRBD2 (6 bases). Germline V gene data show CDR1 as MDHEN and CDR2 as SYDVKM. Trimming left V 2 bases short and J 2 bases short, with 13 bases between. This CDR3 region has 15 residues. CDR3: CASSLGATGAYEQYF. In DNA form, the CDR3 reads TGTGCCAGCAGTTTAGGTGCCACGGGGGCCTACGAGCAGTACTTC.

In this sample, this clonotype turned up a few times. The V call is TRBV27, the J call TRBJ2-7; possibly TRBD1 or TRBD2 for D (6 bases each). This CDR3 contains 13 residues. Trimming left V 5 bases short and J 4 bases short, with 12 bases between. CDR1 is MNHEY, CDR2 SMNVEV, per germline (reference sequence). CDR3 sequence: CASSTRGVYEQYF. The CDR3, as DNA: TGTGCCAGCAGTACAAGGGGGGTGTACGAGCAGTACTTC.

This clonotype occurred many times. In nucleotides, the CDR3 is TGTGCCAGCAGCGTACTAGGGACTGAGCAGTTCTTC. This codes for CASSVLGTEQFF. This chain joins TRBV7-9 and TRBJ2-1; possibly TRBD1 or TRBD2 for D (5 bases each). V gave up 5 bases and J gave up 9 bases, with 11 bases separating them. CDR3 length equals 12 residues. The germline V gene has CDR1 SEHNR and CDR2 FQNEAQ (reference sequence).

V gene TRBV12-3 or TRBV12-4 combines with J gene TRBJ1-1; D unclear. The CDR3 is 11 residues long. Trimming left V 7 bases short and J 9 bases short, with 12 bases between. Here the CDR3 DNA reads TGTGCCAGCATAAATCGAACAAAAGCTTTCTTT. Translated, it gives CASINRTKAFF.

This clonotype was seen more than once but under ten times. The CDR3 nucleotides read TGCAGCGTTGAATGGGGAGGGCAGACCACTGAAGCTTTCTTT. Its translation is CSVEWGGQTTEAFF. This chain uses TRBV29-1 with TRBJ1-1, with no clear D. The CDR3 has 14 residues. The V gene's germline CDR1 is SQVTM and CDR2 ANQGSEA. V was shortened by 2 bases and J by 4 bases, with 14 bases between the two germline ends.

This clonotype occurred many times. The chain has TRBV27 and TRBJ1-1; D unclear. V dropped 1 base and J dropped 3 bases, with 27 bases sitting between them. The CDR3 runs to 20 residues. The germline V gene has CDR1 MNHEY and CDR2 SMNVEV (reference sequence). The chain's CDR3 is CASSLLVLVPGWNGDTEAFF. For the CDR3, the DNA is TGTGCCAGCAGTTTATTAGTTTTGGTTCCGGGGTGGAATGGCGACACTGAAGCTTTCTTT.

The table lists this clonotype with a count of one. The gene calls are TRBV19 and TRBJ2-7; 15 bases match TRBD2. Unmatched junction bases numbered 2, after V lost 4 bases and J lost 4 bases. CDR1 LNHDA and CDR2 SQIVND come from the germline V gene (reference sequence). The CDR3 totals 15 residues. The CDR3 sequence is CASSTGLAGGYEQYF. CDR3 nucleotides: TGTGCCAGTAGTACGGGACTAGCGGGAGGTTACGAGCAGTACTTC.

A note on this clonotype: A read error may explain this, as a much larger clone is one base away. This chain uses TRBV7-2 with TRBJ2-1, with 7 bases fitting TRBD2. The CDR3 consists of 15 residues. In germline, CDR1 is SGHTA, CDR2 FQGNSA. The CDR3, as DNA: TGTGCCAGCAGCTCCACTGGGGCGGGAGAAAATGAGCAGCTCTTC. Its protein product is CASSSTGAGENEQLF.

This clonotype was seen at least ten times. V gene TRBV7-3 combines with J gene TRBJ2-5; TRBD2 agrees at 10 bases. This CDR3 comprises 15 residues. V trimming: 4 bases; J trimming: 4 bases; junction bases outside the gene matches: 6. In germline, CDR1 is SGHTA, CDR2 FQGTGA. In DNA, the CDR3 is TGTGCCAGCAGCTCGTCTAGCGGGAGTCGAGAGACCCAGTACTTC. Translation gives CASSSSSGSRETQYF.

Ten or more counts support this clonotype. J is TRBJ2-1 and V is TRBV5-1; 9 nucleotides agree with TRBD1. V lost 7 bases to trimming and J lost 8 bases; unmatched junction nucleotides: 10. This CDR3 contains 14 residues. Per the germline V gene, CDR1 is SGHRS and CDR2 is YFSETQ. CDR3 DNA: TGCGCCAGCCGGGACAGGGTCAATAGGGATGAGCAGTTCTTC. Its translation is CASRDRVNRDEQFF.

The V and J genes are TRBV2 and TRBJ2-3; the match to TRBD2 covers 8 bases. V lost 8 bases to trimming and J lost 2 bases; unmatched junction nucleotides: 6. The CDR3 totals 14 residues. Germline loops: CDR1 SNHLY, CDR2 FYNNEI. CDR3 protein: CASQPGRATDTQYF. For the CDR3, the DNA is TGTGCCAGCCAACCCGGGAGGGCCACAGATACGCAGTATTTT.